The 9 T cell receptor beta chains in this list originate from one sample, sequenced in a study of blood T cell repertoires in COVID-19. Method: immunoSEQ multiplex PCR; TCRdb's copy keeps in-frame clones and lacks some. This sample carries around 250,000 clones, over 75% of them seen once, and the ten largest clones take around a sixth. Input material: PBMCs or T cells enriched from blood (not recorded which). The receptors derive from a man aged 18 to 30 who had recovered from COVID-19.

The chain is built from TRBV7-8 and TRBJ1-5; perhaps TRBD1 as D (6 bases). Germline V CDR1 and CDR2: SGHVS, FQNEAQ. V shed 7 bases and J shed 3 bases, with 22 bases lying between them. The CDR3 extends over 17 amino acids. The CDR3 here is CASTLSMGWTDNQPQHF. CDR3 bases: TGTGCCAGCACCCTATCAATGGGCTGGACAGACAATCAGCCCCAGCATTTT. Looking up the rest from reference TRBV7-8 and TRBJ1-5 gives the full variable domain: GAGVSQSPRYKVAKRGQDVALRCDPISGHVSLFWYQQALGQGPEFLTYFQNEAQLDKSGLPSDRFFAERPEGSVSTLKIQRTQQEDSAVYLCASTLSMGWTDNQPQHFGDGTRLSIL.

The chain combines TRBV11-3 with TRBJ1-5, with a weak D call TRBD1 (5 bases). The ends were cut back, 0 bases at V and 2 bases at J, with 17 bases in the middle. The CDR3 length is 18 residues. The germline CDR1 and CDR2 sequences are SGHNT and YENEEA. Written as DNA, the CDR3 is TGTGCCAGCAGCTTAGAGGCAGGGCACCCTTGGGGCAATCAGCCCCAGCATTTT. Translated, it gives CASSLEAGHPWGNQPQHF.

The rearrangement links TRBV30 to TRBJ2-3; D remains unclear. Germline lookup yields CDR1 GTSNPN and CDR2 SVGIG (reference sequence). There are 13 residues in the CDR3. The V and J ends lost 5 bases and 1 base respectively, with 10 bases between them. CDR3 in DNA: TGTGCCTGGGGAATTGTCGGCACAGATACGCAGTATTTT. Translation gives CAWGIVGTDTQYF.

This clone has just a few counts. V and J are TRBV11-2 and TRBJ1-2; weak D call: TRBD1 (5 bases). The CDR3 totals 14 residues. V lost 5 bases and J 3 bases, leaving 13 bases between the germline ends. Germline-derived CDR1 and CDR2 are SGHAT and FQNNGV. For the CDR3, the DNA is TGTGCCAGCAGCCCTCCCAAAGGGGACTATGGCTACACCTTC. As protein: CASSPPKGDYGYTF.

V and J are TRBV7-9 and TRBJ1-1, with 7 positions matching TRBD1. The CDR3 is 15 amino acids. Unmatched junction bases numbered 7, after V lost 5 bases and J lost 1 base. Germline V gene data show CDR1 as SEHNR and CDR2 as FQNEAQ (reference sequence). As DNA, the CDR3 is TGTGCCAGCAGCACTCGGGACAGCTGGAACACTGAAGCTTTCTTT. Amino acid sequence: CASSTRDSWNTEAFF. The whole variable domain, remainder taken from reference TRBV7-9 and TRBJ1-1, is DTGVSQNPRHKITKRGQNVTFRCDPISEHNRLYWYRQTLGQGPEFLTYFQNEAQLEKSRLLSDRFSAERPKGSFSTLEIQRTEQGDSAMYLCASSTRDSWNTEAFFGQGTRLTVV.

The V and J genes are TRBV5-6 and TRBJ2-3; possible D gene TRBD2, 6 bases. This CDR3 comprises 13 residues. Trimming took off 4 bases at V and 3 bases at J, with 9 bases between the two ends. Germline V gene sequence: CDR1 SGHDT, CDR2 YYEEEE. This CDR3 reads CASSAGLTDTQYF. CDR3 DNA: TGTGCCAGCAGCGCGGGACTTACAGATACGCAGTATTTT.

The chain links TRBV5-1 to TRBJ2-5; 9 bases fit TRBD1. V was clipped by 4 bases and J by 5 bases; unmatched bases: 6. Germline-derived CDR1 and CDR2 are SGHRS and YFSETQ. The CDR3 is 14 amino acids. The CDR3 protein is CASSLGTGYETQYF. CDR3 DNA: TGCGCCAGCAGCCTTGGGACAGGGTACGAGACCCAGTACTTC.

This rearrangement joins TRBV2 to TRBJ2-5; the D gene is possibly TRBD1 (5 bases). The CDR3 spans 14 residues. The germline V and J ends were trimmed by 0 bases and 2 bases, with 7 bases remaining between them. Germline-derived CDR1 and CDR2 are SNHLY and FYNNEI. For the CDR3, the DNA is TGTGCCAGCAGTGAAGCGGGGCGACAAGAGACCCAGTACTTC. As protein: CASSEAGRQETQYF.

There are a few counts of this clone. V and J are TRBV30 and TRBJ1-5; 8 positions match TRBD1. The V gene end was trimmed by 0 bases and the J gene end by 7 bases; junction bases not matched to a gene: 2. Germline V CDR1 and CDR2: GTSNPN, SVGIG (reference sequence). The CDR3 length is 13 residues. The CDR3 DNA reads TGTGCCTGGAGTGTACAGGGGGAGCAGCCCCAGCATTTT. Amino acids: CAWSVQGEQPQHF.